This is a list of T cell receptor beta chains from one sample in a study of beta chain features in type 1 diabetes. Measured with immunoSEQ multiplex PCR; TCRdb has only the in-frame clones, and not every one. Of roughly 53,000 clones listed, roughly 39% are singletons. The material sequenced was Tregs from blood. These receptors all stem from a man aged 30 to 39 with type 1 diabetes. CDR3s leave out the opening cysteine and the closing phenylalanine or tryptophan.

TRBV28	TRBJ1-1	ASSDDRKGF
TRBV28	TRBJ1-2	ASSPRGQGVGYGYT
TRBV28	TRBJ1-4	ATQKQTGGNEKLF
TRBV19	TRBJ2-1	ASTQGGLAHSPSYNEQF
TRBV19	TRBJ2-2	ASSILAGGPGGELF
TRBV6-6	TRBJ2-7	ASSMDNRYEQY
TRBV5-6	TRBJ2-3	ASSLVRSTDTQY
TRBV7-8	TRBJ1-4	ASSPGLYYEKLF
TRBV5-1	TRBJ1-1	ASSPKREAEAF
TRBV6-5	TRBJ2-7	ASSPRSLSYEQY
TRBV7-9	TRBJ1-2	ASSLVGFDYGYT
TRBV28	TRBJ2-7	ASSLTSGSSYEQY
TRBV15	TRBJ1-1	ATSRDRETDTEAF
TRBV28	TRBJ2-1	ASTSTGRVYNEQF
TRBV18	TRBJ1-1	ASSPGEGLSTEAF
TRBV25-1	TRBJ1-2	ASRDRGQGYT
TRBV28	TRBJ1-3	AAGTFSGNTIY
TRBV5-5	TRBJ1-1	ASSPFAGGQGTEAF
TRBV7-8	TRBJ2-7	ASSTGQVKQY
TRBV7-2	TRBJ2-3	ASSLDGGRWGTTDTQY
TRBV18	TRBJ2-3	ASQFTDTQY
TRBV7-8	TRBJ2-7	ASSLVASASGSYEQY
TRBV7-3	TRBJ2-3	ASSFLLGGTSTDTQY
TRBV25-1	TRBJ2-4	ASSELAGEGGAKNIQY
TRBV7-2	TRBJ2-2	ASSLPEVDYFTGELF
TRBV4-2	TRBJ1-4	ASSQTSGSGEKLF
TRBV6-1	TRBJ1-2	ASKGTGGGYT
TRBV5-4	TRBJ2-1	ASSRDRESYNEQF
TRBV7-2	TRBJ2-3	ASSLEREDTQY
TRBV4-3	TRBJ2-1	ASSQDHAGVGGYNEQF
TRBV18	TRBJ1-6	ASSPQGAARSPLH
TRBV5-6	TRBJ2-7	ASSPRMSYEQY
TRBV5-6	TRBJ1-2	ASSLMSGGRGYT
TRBV27	TRBJ2-1	ASTPDRGLYNEQF
TRBV18	TRBJ2-1	ASSPDRAHEQF
TRBV5-6	TRBJ2-1	ASSFGTDLVLHGEQF
TRBV27	TRBJ2-6	ASSLSSGGANVLT
TRBV23-1	TRBJ1-2	ATFPGQGHYGYT
TRBV7-9	TRBJ2-1	ASSETTVSYNEQF
TRBV11-1	TRBJ1-1	ASSFKSEAF
TRBV7-9	TRBJ2-1	ASSSDSGSNYNEQF
TRBV5-1	TRBJ2-1	ASSFGLAQYNEQF
TRBV10-3	TRBJ2-5	ASSSQGAFAETQY
TRBV2	TRBJ1-4	ASTSGTGDEKLF
TRBV20-1	TRBJ2-1	SHSEYNEQF
TRBV11-2	TRBJ2-2	ASSVYTNTGELF
TRBV7-2	TRBJ1-2	ASRLTGADYGYT
TRBV10-3	-	AISEPGLAGVEQY
TRBV9	TRBJ2-1	ASSVAGPEVNEQF
TRBV7-2	TRBJ2-7	ASSAGLHEQY
TRBV30	TRBJ2-3	AWTPGGPDTQY
TRBV29-1	-	SVRDRNYEQY
TRBV9	TRBJ2-3	ASSPLGGTGDTQY
TRBV5-1	TRBJ2-1	ASSLGSYNEQF